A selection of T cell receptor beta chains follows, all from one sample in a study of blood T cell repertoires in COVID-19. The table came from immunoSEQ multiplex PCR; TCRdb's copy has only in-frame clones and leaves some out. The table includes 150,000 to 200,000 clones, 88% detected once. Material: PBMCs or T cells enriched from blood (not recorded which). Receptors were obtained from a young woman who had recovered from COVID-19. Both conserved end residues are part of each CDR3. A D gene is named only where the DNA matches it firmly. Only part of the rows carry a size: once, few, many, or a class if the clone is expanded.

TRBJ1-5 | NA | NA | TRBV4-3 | CASSQDRGGGPQPQHF | TGCGCCAGCAGCCAAGATAGAGGTGGGGGCCCTCAGCCCCAGCATTTT
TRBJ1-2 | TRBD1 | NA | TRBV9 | CASSVTGDYGYTF | TGTGCCAGCAGCGTAACAGGGGACTATGGCTACACCTTC
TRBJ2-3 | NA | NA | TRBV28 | CASTEGGGITSTDTQYF | TGTGCCAGCACCGAAGGGGGGGGGATCACTAGCACAGATACGCAGTATTTT
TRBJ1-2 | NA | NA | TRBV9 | CASSVAGEGRGGGYTF | TGTGCCAGCAGCGTAGCGGGAGAGGGTAGAGGCGGTGGCTACACCTTC
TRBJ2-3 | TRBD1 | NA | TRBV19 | CASSFSGTGITDTQYF | TGTGCCAGTAGTTTCTCCGGGACAGGGATCACAGATACGCAGTATTTT
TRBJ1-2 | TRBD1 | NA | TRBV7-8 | CASSLSTGVGYGYTF | TGTGCCAGCAGCTTATCTACAGGGGTAGGCTATGGCTACACCTTC
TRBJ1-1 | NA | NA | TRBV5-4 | CASSLDGLNTEAFF | TGTGCCAGCAGCTTGGACGGGTTGAACACTGAAGCTTTCTTT
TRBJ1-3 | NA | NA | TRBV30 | CAWSGGDIILSGTGNTIYF | TGTGCCTGGAGTGGAGGGGACATAATTTTATCGGGGACTGGAAACACCATATATTTT
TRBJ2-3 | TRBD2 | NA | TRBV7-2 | CASSSLAGGATDTQYF | TGTGCCAGCAGCTCCCTAGCGGGGGGAGCCACAGATACGCAGTATTTT
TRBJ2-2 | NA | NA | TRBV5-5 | CASSLVPVGELFF | TGTGCCAGCAGCTTGGTACCAGTCGGGGAGCTGTTTTTT
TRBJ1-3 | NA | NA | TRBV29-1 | CSQTWGDRPGNTIYF | TGCAGCCAGACTTGGGGCGATCGACCTGGAAACACCATATATTTT
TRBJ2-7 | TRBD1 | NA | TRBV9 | CASSEERTGPGEQYF | TGTGCCAGCAGCGAGGAAAGGACAGGGCCCGGCGAGCAGTACTTC
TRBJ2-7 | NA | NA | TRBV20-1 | CSALTGYEQYF | TGCAGTGCCCTGACAGGCTACGAGCAGTACTTC
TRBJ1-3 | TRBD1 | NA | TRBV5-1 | CASSLEGAPGNTIYF | TGCGCCAGCAGCTTGGAGGGGGCGCCGGGAAACACCATATATTTT
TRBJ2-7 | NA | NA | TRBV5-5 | CASSLRPFGGAAYEQYF | TGTGCCAGCAGCTTGCGTCCTTTTGGAGGGGCGGCCTACGAGCAGTACTTC
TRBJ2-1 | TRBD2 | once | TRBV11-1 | CASRGPNSGMGNEQFF | TGTGCCAGCAGGGGCCCGAATAGCGGGATGGGCAATGAGCAGTTCTTC
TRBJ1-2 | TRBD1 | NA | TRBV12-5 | CASGLLGQGGISHGYTF | TGTGCTAGTGGTTTGCTGGGACAGGGGGGGATTTCACATGGCTACACCTTC
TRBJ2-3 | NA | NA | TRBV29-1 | CSVGQTFSTDTQYF | TGCAGCGTCGGACAGACTTTTAGCACAGATACGCAGTATTTT
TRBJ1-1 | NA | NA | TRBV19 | CASSRGTGSAEAFF | TGTGCCAGTAGTCGCGGGACCGGGTCGGCTGAAGCTTTCTTT
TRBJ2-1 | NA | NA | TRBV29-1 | CSADPDRSNEQFF | TGCAGCGCCGACCCGGACAGATCCAATGAGCAGTTCTTC
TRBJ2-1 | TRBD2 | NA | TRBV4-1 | CASSQDLTSGDYNEQFF | TGCGCCAGCAGCCAAGATCTGACTAGCGGGGACTACAATGAGCAGTTCTTC
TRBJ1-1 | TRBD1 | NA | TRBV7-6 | CASSSRQGEDEAFF | TGTGCCAGCAGCTCACGACAGGGAGAGGATGAAGCTTTCTTT